This is a list of T cell receptor beta chains from one sample in a study of T cell changes during pregnancy in multiple sclerosis. This table comes from immunoSEQ multiplex PCR, and its TCRdb copy is limited to in-frame clones, with some not included. The sample holds about 67,000 clones, about 93% seen once. The sequenced sample was peripheral blood, obtained in the first trimester of pregnancy. These receptors originate from a female donor in good health, enrolled as a control in a pregnancy study. Each CDR3 is given with its conserved first and last residue. Each record gives: CDR3 length, V gene, J gene, CDR3 protein.

CDR3 length: 14; V gene: TRBV28; J gene: TRBJ1-5; CDR3 protein: CASSDDISNQPQHF
CDR3 length: 18; V gene: TRBV18; J gene: TRBJ2-2; CDR3 protein: CASSPPIGVSGGTGELFF
CDR3 length: 15; V gene: TRBV10-3; J gene: TRBJ2-2; CDR3 protein: CAISDLGPGSGELFF
CDR3 length: 15; V gene: TRBV28; J gene: TRBJ2-7; CDR3 protein: CASSFSDRGTYEQYF
CDR3 length: 16; V gene: TRBV5-1; J gene: TRBJ2-3; CDR3 protein: CASSLDPGVTTDTQYF
CDR3 length: 12; V gene: TRBV10-3; J gene: TRBJ2-7; CDR3 protein: CAISEARAEQYF
CDR3 length: 15; V gene: TRBV27; J gene: TRBJ1-4; CDR3 protein: CASSLGRGRHEKLFF
CDR3 length: 16; V gene: TRBV6-6; J gene: TRBJ2-3; CDR3 protein: CASSYLRTGGTDTQYF
CDR3 length: 13; V gene: TRBV2; J gene: TRBJ2-7; CDR3 protein: CASSGGQINEQYF
CDR3 length: 16; V gene: TRBV27; J gene: TRBJ2-6; CDR3 protein: CASSPPTGAGANVLTF
CDR3 length: 15; V gene: TRBV21-1; J gene: TRBJ1-1; CDR3 protein: CASSKEGEPNTEAFF
CDR3 length: 16; V gene: TRBV7-9; J gene: TRBJ2-7; CDR3 protein: CASSPGATQRSYEQYF
CDR3 length: 16; V gene: TRBV5-1; J gene: TRBJ2-2; CDR3 protein: CASRPGVAGVTGELFF
CDR3 length: 14; V gene: TRBV4-1; J gene: TRBJ1-5; CDR3 protein: CASSPTGVSQPQHF
CDR3 length: 18; V gene: TRBV25-1; J gene: TRBJ2-3; CDR3 protein: CASSESPGTGVSSDTQYF
CDR3 length: 13; V gene: TRBV27; J gene: TRBJ2-3; CDR3 protein: CASSGASTDTQYF
CDR3 length: 13; V gene: TRBV27; J gene: TRBJ1-5; CDR3 protein: CASSFTGVQPQHF